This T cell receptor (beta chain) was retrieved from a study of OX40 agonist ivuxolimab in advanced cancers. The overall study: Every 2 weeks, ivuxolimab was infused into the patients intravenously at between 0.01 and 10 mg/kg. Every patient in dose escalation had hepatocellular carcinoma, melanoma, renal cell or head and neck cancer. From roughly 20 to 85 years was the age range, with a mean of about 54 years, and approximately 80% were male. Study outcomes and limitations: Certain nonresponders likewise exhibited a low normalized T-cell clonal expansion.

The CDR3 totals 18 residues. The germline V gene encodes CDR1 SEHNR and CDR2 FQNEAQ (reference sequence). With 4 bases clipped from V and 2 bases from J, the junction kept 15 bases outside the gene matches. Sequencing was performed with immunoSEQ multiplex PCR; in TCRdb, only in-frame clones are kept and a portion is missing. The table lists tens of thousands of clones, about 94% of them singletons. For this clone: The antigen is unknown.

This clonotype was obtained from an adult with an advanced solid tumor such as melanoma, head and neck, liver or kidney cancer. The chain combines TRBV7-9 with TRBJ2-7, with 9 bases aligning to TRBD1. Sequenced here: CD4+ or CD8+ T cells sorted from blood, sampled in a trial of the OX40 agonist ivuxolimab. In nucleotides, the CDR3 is TGTGCCAGCAGCTCAACCCCGGGACAGGGTATCCCCACCTACGAGCAGTACTTC. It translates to CASSSTPGQGIPTYEQYF.